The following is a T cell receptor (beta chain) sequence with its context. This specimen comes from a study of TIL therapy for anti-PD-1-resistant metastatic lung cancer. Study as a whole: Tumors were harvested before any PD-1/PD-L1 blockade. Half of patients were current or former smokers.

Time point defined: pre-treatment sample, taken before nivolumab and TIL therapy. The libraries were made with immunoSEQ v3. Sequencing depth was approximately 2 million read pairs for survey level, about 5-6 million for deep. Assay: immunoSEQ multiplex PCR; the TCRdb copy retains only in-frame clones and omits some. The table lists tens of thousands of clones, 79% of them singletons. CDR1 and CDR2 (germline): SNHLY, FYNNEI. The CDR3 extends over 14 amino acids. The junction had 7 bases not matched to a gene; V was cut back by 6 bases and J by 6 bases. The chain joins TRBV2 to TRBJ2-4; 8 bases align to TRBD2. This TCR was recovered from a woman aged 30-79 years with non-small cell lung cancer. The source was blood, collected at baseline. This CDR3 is CASRGTRTVNIQYF. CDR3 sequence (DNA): TGTGCCAGCAGGGGGACTAGGACCGTAAACATTCAGTACTTC.